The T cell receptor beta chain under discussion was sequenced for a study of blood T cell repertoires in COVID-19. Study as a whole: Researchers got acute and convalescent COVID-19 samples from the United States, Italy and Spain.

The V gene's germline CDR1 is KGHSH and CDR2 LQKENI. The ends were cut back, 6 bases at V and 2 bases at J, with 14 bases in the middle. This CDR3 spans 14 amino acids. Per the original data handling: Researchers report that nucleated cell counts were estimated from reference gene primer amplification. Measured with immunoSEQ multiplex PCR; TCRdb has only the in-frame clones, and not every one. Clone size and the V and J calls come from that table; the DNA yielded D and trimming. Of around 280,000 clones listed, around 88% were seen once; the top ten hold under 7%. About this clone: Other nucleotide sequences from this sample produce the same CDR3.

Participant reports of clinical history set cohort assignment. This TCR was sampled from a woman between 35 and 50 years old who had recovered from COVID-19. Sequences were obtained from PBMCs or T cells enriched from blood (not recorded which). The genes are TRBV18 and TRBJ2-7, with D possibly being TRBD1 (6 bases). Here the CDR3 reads CASSPSGTPYEQYF. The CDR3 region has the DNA TGTGCCAGCTCGCCTTCTGGGACACCCTACGAGCAGTACTTC.